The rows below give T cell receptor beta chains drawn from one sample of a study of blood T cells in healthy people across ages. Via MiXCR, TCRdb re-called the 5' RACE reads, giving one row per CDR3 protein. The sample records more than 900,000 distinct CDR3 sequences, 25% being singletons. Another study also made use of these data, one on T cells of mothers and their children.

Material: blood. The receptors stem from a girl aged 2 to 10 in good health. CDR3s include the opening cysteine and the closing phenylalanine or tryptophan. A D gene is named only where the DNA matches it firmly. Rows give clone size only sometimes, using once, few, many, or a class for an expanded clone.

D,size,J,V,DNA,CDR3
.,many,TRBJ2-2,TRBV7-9,TGTGCCAGCAGCTTAGGCTGGAACACCGGGGAGCTGTTTTTT,CASSLGWNTGELFF
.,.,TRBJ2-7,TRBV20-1,TGCAGTGCTAGCCCCCAGGTAAACGAGCAGTACTTC,CSASPQVNEQYF
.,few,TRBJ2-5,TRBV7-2,TGTGCCAGCAGCTCCCCCACCATGTCCACGGGGGACCAAGAGACCCAGTACTTC,CASSSPTMSTGDQETQYF
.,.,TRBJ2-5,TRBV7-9,TGCGCCAGCAGCTTATGGACTAAAGAGACCCAGTACTTC,CASSLWTKETQYF
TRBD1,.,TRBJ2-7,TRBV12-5,TGTGCTAGTGGTTTGCCAAACCTCCGGGACAGGGCTAGCGAGCAGTACTTC,CASGLPNLRDRASEQYF
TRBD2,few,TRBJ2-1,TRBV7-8,TGTGCCAGCAGCCCCCGAAGACTAGCGGGAGCGGCCGGGGTTGGGAATGAGCAGTTCTTC,CASSPRRLAGAAGVGNEQFF
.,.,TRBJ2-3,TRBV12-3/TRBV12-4,TGTGCCAGCAGTTGGGCCCGGAACATCAAGATCGGGCAGTATTTT,CASSWARNIKIGQYF
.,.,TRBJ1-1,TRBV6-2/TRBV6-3,TGTGCCAGCAGTTATTGGGGGGAGAACACTGAAGCTTTCTTT,CASSYWGENTEAFF
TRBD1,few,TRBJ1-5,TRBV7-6,TGTGCCAGCAGCTTAGAACAGGGGTCGAGCAATCAGCCCCAGCATTTT,CASSLEQGSSNQPQHF
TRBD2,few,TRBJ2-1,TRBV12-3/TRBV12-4,TGTGCCAGCATCCTCACCCCGGGACTACCCTATAATGAGCAGTTCTTC,CASILTPGLPYNEQFF
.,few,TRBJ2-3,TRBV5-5,TGTGCCAGCAGCTTCAATGCCCTCTTCTCCATAATCACAGATACGCAGTATTTT,CASSFNALFSIITDTQYF
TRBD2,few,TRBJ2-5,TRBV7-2,TGTGCCAGCAGCCGCTTCCTAGCGGGGGGGAGTGGCCGTGGAGAGACCCAGTACTTC,CASSRFLAGGSGRGETQYF
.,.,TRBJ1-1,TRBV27,TGTGCCAGTCGTTTCTTGGGACAGAACACTGAAGCTTTCTTT,CASRFLGQNTEAFF
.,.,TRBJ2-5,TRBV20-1,TGCAGTCCAAGAGGGGGGGGAGAGACCCAGTACTTC,CSPRGGGETQYF
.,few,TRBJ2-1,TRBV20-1,TGCAGTGCTAGAGGGGTGGGCCAGGGCTATGAGCAGTTCTTC,CSARGVGQGYEQFF
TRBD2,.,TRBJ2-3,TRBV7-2,TGTGCCAGCAGCTTAGTAGCTAGCGGGGGGCCAGATACGCAGTATTTT,CASSLVASGGPDTQYF
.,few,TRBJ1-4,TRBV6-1,TGTGCCAGCAGGTCAGGGGCTCTTCCTCAACTGTCTTTT,CASRSGALPQLSF
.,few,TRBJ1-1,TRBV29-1,TGCAGCGTTCAGATCGGAGGTAGCACTGAAGCTTTCTTT,CSVQIGGSTEAFF
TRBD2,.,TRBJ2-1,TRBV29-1,TGCAGCGCTGAAGGAAGCGGGGGGGTGTACAATGAGCAGTTCTTC,CSAEGSGGVYNEQFF
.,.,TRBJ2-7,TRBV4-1,TGCGCCAGCAGGGGAGTAGGAGGGTCCACCTACGAGCAGTACTTC,CASRGVGGSTYEQYF
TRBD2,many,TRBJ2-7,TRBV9,TGTGCCAGCAGCGTAGGGGCGGGAGCCTACGAGCAGTACTTC,CASSVGAGAYEQYF
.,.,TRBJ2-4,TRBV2,TGTGCCAACAGGGAGGACACAGCCAAAAACATTCAGTACTTC,CANREDTAKNIQYF
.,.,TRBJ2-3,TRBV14,TGTGCCAGCAGCCAAGGACCACAAGTAGATACGCAGTATTTT,CASSQGPQVDTQYF
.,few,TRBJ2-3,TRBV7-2,TGTGCCAGCAGCTTAGACCGGACTACCATCACAGATACGCAGTATTTT,CASSLDRTTITDTQYF
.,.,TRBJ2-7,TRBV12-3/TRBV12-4,TGTGCCAGCAGTTTCAATCGAAGGGGGGTCGAGCAGTACTTC,CASSFNRRGVEQYF
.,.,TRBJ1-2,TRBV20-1,TGCAGTGCTAGTACAGAGGGTACCTATGGCTACACCTTC,CSASTEGTYGYTF
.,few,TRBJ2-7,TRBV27,TGTGCCAGCAGTTTATCGGAGCTTTACGAGCAGTACTTC,CASSLSELYEQYF
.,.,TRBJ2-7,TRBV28,TGTGCCAGCATTAGTGGGGTGGGCGCCTACGAGCAGTACTTC,CASISGVGAYEQYF
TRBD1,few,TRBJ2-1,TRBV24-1,TGTGCCACCGAAGGGACAGCCGGTAATGAGCAGTTCTTC,CATEGTAGNEQFF
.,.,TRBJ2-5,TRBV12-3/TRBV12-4,TGTGCCAGCAGCCTGGGAGAGGCCGGGGAAGAGACCCAGTACTTC,CASSLGEAGEETQYF
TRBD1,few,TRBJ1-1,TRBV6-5,TGTGCCAGCAGTTACAAGGACAGGGCTTCTGAAGCTTTCTTT,CASSYKDRASEAFF
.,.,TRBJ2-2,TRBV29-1,TGCAGCGTTGCGGTCTCAGGGAACACCGGGGAGCTGTTTTTT,CSVAVSGNTGELFF
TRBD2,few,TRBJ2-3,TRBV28,TGTGCCAGCAGCCACCGTTGGCGGGGGACCACAGATACGCAGTATTTT,CASSHRWRGTTDTQYF
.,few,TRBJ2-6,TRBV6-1,TGTGCCAGCAGCCGCGTACATAAAGCGAGTGGGGCCAACGTCCTGACTTTC,CASSRVHKASGANVLTF
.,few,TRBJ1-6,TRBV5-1,TGCGCCAGCAGCTTGGTTCTCGGTCTGATCAATTCACCCCTCCACTTT,CASSLVLGLINSPLHF
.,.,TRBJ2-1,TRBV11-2,TGTGCCAGCAGAACAACGTCAGGGAGAGTTGCGCAGTTCTTC,CASRTTSGRVAQFF
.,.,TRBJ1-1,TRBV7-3,TGTGCCAGCAGCTTAGGCCCGGGTGTGGAGGCTGAAGCTTTCTTT,CASSLGPGVEAEAFF
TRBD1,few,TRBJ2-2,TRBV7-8,TGTGCCAGCAGCTTATGGTTTCCCCACAGGGGTCCCGGGGAGCTGTTTTTT,CASSLWFPHRGPGELFF
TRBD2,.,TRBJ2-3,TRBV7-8,TGTGCCAGCAGCTTAGCGGCTAGCGGGGAAGGAGATACGCAGTATTTT,CASSLAASGEGDTQYF
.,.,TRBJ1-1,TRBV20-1,TGCAGTGCTAGAGACCTCGACGGGGCTGAAGCTTTCTTT,CSARDLDGAEAFF
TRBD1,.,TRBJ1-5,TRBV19,TGTGCCAGTAGTGAGACAGGGGTCCCCCTGGAGCCCCAGCATTTT,CASSETGVPLEPQHF
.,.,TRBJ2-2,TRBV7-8,TGTGCCAGCAGCTCGTGGGACCGCTGGGCAAACACCGGGGAGCTGTTTTTT,CASSSWDRWANTGELFF
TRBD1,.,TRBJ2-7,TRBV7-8,TGTGCCAGCAGTTTGAGGGGGCAAGAGCAGTACTTC,CASSLRGQEQYF
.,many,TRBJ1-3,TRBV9,TGTGCCAGCAGCGTAGGGAACGGAAACACCATATATTTT,CASSVGNGNTIYF
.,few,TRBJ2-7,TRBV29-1,TGCAGCGCCGAAGGGCGGAACGAGCAGTACTTC,CSAEGRNEQYF
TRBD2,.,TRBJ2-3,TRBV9,TGTGCCAGCAGCGTGGGAGGGACTATTCCTAGCACAGATACGCAGTATTTT,CASSVGGTIPSTDTQYF
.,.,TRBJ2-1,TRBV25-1,TGTGCCAGCAGTGACCACAGGGGAGGTAGTGAGCAGTTCTTC,CASSDHRGGSEQFF
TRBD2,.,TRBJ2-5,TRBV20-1,TGCAGTGCCCGGGGCGGGGGGGGACAAGAGACCCAGTACTTC,CSARGGGGQETQYF
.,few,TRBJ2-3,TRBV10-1,TGCGCCAGCAGTGAAGGAGTTAGAGATACGCAGTATTTT,CASSEGVRDTQYF
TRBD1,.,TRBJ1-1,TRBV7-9,TGTGCCAGCAGCTCCGGACAGGGCCATGAAGCTTTCTTT,CASSSGQGHEAFF
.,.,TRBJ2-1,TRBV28,TGTGCCAGCAGTTCAGGGGTCCACTCCTACAATGAGCAGTTCTTC,CASSSGVHSYNEQFF
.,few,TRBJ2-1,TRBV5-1,TGCGCCAGTATGGATTTTGAACGGCTGGTCAATGAGCAGTTCTTC,CASMDFERLVNEQFF
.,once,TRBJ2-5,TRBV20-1,TGCAGTGCTAGAGCCGGGGTTCCCCAGTACTTC,CSARAGVPQYF